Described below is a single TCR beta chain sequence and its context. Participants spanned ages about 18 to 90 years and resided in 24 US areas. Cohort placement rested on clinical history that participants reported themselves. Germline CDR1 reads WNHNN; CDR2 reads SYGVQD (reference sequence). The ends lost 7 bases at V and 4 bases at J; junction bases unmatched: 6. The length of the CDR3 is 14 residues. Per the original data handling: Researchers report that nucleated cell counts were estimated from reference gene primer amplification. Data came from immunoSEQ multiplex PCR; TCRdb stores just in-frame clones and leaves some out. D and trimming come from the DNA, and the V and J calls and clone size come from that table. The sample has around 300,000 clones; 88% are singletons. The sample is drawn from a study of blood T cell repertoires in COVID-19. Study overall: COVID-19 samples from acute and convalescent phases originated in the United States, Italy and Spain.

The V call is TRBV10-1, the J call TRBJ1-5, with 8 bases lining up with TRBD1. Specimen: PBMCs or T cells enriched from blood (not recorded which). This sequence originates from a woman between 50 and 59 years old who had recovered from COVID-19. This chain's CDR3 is CASNVTGANQPQHF. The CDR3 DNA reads TGCGCCAGCAATGTGACAGGGGCTAATCAGCCCCAGCATTTT.